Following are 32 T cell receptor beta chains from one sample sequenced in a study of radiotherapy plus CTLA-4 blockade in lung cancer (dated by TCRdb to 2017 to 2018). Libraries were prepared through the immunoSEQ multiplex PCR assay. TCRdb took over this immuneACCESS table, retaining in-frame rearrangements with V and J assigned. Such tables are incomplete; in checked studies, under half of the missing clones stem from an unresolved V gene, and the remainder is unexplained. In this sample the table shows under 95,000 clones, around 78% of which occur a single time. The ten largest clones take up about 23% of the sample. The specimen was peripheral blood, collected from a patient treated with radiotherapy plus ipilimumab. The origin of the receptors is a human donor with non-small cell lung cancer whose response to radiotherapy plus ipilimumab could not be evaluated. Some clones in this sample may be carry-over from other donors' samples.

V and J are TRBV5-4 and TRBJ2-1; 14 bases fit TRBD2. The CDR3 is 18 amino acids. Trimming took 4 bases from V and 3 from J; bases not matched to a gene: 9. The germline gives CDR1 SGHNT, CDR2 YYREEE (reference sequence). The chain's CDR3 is CASSPTRTSGGIYNEQFF. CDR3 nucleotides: TGTGCCAGCAGCCCAACCCGGACTAGCGGGGGGATCTACAATGAGCAGTTCTTC.

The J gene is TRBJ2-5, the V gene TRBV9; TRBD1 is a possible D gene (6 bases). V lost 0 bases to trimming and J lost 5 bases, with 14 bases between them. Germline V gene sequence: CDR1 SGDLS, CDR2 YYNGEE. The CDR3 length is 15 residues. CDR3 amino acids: CASSVDPGETETQYF. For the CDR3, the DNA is TGTGCCAGCAGCGTAGACCCAGGGGAGACGGAGACCCAGTACTTC.

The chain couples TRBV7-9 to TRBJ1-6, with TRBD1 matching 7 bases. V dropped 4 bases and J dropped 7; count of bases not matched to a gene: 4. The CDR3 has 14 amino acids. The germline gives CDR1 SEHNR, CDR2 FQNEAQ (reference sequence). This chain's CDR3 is CASSSGQQNSPLHF. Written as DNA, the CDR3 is TGTGCCAGCAGCTCGGGACAGCAAAATTCACCCCTCCACTTT.

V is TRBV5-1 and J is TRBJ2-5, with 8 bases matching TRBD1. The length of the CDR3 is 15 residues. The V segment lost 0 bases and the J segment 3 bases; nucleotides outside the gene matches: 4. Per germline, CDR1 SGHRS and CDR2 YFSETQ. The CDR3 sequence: CASSLGTGREETQYF. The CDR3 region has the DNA TGCGCCAGCAGCTTGGGGACAGGGCGGGAAGAGACCCAGTACTTC.

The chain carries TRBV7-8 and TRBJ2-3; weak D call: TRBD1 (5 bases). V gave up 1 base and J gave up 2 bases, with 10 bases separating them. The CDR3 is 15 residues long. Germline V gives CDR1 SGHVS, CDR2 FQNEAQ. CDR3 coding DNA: TGTGCCAGCAGCTTAGTTCAGGGCGACACAGATACGCAGTATTTT. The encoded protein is CASSLVQGDTDTQYF.

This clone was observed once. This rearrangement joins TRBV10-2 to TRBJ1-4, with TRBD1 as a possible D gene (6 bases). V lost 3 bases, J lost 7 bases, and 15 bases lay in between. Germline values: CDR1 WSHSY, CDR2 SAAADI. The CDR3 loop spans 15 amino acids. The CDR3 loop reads CASSDGGQGSEKLFF. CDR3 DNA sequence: TGCGCCAGCAGTGACGGGGGGCAGGGATCTGAAAAACTGTTTTTT.

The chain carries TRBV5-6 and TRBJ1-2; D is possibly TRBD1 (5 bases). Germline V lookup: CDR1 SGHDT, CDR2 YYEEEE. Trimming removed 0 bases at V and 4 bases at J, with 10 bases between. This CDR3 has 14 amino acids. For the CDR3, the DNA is TGTGCCAGCAGCTTGGCCCAAGGGGTCTATGGCTACACCTTC. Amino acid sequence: CASSLAQGVYGYTF.

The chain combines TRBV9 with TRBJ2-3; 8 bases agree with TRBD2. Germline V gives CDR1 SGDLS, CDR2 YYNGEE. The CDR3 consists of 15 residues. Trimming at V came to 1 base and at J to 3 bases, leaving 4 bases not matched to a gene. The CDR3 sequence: CASSVSGGGTDTQYF. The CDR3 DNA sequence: TGTGCCAGCAGCGTAAGCGGGGGTGGAACAGATACGCAGTATTTT.

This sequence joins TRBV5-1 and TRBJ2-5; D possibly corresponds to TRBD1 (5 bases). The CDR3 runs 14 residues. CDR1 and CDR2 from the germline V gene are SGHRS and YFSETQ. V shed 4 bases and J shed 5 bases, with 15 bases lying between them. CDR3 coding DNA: TGCGCCAGCAGCAGGGGCCCCACGTTGGAGACCCAGTACTTC. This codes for CASSRGPTLETQYF.

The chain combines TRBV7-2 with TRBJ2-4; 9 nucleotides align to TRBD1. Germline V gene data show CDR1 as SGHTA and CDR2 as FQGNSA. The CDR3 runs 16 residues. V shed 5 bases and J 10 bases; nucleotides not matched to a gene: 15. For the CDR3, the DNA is TGTGCCAGCAGCCTCGGGACAGGGTCCGGACTGCGGATTCAGTACTTC. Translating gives CASSLGTGSGLRIQYF.

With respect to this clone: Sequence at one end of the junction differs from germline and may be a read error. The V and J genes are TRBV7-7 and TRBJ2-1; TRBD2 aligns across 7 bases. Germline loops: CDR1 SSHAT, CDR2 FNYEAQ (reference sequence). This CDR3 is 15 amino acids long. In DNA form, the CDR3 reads TGTGCTAGCAGCTCCGAACTAGCGCGGTACAATGAGCAGTTCTTC. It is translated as CASSSELARYNEQFF.

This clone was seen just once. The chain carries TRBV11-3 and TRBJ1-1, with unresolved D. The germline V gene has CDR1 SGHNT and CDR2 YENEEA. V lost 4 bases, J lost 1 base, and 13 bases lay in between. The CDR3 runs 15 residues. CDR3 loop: CASSSGLLTNTEAFF. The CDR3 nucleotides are TGTGCCAGCAGCTCAGGACTTCTTACGAACACTGAAGCTTTCTTT.

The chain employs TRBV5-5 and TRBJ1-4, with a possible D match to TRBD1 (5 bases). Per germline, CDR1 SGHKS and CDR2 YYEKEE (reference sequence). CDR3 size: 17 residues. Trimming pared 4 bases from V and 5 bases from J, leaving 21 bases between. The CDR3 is CASSRTGTPRENEKLFF. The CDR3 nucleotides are TGTGCCAGCAGCAGGACCGGGACTCCCCGGGAGAATGAAAAACTGTTTTTT.

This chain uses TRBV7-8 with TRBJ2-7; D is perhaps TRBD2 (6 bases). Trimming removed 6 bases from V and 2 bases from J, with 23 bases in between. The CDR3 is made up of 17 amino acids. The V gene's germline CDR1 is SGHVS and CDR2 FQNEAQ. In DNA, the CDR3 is TGTGCCAGCAGTTATACGACGGCGGGACGGACCCCCTACGAGCAGTACTTC. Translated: CASSYTTAGRTPYEQYF.

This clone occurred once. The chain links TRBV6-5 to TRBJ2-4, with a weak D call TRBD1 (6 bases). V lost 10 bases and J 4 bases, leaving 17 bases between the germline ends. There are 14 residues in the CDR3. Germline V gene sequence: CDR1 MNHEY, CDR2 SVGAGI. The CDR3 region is CATTSLGGKNIQYF. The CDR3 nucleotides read TGTGCCACCACCTCGTTAGGGGGTAAAAACATTCAGTACTTC.

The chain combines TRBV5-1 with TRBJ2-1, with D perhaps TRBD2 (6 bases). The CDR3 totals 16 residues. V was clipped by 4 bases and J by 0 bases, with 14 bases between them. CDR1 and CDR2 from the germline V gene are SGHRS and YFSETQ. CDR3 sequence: CASSNRDGSSYNEQFF. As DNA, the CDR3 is TGCGCCAGCAGCAACCGGGACGGGAGCTCCTACAATGAGCAGTTCTTC.

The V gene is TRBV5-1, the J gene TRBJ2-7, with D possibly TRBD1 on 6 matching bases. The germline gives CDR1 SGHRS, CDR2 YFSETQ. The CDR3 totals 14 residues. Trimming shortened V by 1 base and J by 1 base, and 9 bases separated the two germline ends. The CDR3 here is CASSLFQGSYEQYF. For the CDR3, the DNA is TGCGCCAGCAGCTTGTTTCAGGGGTCCTACGAGCAGTACTTC.

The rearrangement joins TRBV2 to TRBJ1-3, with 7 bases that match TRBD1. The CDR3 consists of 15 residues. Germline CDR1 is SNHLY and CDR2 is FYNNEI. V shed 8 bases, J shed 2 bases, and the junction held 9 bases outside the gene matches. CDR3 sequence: CASSPDREPGNTIYF. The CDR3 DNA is TGTGCCAGCTCTCCAGACAGGGAACCTGGAAACACCATATATTTT.

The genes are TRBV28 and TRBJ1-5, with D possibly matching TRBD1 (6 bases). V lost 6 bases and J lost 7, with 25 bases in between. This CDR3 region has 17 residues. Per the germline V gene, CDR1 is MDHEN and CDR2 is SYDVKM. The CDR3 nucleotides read TGTGCCAGCAGGGGGTGGGGGATTCAGGGGCTAAGCCAGCCCCAGCATTTT. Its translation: CASRGWGIQGLSQPQHF.

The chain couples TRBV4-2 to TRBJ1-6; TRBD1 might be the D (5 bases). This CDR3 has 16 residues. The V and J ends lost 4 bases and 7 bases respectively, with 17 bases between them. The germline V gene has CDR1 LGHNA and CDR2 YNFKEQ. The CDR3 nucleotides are TGTGCCAGCAGCCTTCGACTCCCGACAGACAATTCACCCCTCCACTTT. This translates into CASSLRLPTDNSPLHF.

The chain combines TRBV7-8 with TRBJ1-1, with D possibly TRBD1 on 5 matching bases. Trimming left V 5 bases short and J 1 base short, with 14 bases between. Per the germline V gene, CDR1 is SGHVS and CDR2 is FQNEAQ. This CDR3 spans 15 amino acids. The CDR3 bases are TGTGCCAGCAGCCCTGGGACTGGGACGAACACTGAAGCTTTCTTT. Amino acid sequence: CASSPGTGTNTEAFF.

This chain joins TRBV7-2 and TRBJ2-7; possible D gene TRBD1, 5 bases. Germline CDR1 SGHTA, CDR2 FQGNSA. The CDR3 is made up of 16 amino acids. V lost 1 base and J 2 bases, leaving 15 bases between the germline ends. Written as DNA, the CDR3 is TGTGCCAGCAGCTTAGAGGGGTCGCGAGCCCCCTACGAGCAGTACTTC. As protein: CASSLEGSRAPYEQYF. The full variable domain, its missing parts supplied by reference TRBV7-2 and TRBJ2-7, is GAGVSQSPSNKVTEKGKDVELRCDPISGHTALYWYRQSLGQGLEFLIYFQGNSAPDKSGLPSDRFSAERTGGSVSTLTIQRTQQEDSAVYLCASSLEGSRAPYEQYFGPGTRLTVT.

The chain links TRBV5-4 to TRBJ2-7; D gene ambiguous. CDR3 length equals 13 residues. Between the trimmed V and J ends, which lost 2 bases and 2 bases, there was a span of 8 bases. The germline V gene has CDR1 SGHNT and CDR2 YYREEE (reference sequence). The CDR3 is CASSLFQTYEQYF. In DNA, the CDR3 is TGTGCCAGCAGCTTATTTCAAACCTACGAGCAGTACTTC.

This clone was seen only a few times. CDR3 sequence: CASSQSGGTATNEKLFF. Here the CDR3 DNA reads TGCGCCAGCAGCCAAAGTGGGGGCACTGCAACTAATGAAAAACTGTTTTTT. The chain is built from TRBV4-1 and TRBJ1-4, with D maybe TRBD1 (6 bases). Germline V gene data show CDR1 as MGHRA and CDR2 as YSYEKL. This CDR3 region has 17 residues. The ends were cut back, 2 bases at V and 0 bases at J, with 13 bases in the middle.

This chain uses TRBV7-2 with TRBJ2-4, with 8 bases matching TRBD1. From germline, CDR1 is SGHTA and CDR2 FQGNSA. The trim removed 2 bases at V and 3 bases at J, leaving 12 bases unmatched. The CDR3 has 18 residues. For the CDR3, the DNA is TGTGCCAGCAGCTTACGAGCAGGGGGCATCGATGACAAAAACATTCAGTACTTC. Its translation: CASSLRAGGIDDKNIQYF.

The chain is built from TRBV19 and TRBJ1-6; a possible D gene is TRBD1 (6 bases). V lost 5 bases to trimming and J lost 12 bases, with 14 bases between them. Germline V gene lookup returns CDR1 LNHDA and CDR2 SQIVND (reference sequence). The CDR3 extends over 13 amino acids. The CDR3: CASSPIQGEPLHF. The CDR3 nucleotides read TGTGCCAGTAGTCCGATACAGGGTGAACCCCTCCACTTT.

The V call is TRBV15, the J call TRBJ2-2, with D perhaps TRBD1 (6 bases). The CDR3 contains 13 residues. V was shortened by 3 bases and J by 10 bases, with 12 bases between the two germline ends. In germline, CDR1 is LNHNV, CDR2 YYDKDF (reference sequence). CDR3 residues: CATSRQQGQELFF. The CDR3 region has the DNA TGTGCCACCAGCAGGCAACAGGGACAGGAGCTGTTTTTT.

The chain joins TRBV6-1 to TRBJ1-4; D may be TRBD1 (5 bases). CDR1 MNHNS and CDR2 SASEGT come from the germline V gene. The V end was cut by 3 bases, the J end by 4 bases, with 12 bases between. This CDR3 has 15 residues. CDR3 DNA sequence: TGTGCCAGCAGTGATGGGCAGGGCTATAATGAAAAACTGTTTTTT. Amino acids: CASSDGQGYNEKLFF.

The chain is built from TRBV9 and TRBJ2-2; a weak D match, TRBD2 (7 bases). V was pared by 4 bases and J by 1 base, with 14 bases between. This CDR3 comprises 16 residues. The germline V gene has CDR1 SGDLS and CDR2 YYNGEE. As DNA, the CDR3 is TGTGCCAGCAGCACGAGGGGGGGAGGGAACACCGGGGAGCTGTTTTTT. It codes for CASSTRGGGNTGELFF. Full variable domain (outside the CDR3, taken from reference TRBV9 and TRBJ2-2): DSGVTQTPKHLITATGQRVTLRCSPRSGDLSVYWYQQSLDQGLQFLIQYYNGEERAKGNILERFSAQQFPDLHSELNLSSLELGDSALYFCASSTRGGGNTGELFFGEGSRLTVL.

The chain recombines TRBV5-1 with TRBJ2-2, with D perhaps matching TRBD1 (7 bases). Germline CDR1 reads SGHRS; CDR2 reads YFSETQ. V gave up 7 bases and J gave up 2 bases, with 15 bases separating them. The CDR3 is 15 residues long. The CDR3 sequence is CASCEQGTNTGELFF. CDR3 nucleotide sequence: TGCGCCAGCTGTGAACAGGGGACTAACACCGGGGAGCTGTTTTTT.

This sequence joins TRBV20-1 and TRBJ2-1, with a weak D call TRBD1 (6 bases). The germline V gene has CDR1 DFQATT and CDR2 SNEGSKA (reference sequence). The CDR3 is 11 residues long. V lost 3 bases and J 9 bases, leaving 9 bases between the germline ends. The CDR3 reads CSASTGTEQFF. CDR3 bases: TGCAGTGCTAGTACAGGGACTGAGCAGTTCTTC.

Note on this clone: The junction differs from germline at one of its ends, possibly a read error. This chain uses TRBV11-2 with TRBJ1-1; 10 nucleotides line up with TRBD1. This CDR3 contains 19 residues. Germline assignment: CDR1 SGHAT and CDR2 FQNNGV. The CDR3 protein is CASSAGFWDRGRAGTETFF. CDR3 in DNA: TGTGCCAGCAGCGCCGGTTTCTGGGACAGGGGTAGAGCTGGGACTGAAACTTTCTTT.